Listed here are 20 T cell receptor beta chains from one sample, sequenced in a study of tumor-infiltrating lymphocytes in primary liver carcinoma. Production of TCR beta cDNA used 400 to 600 ng total RNA together with a constant-region primer. Nested multiplex PCR, run for three rounds with slightly modified ARM-PCR, yielded TCR beta libraries. TRBV1-TRBV30 forward primers paired with a C-beta reverse primer drove the first two PCR rounds, roughly 9 cycles each. TCRdb reprocessed the multiplex PCR reads via MiXCR and lists one record per CDR3 protein. The sample yields more than 150,000 distinct CDR3 sequences, less than 65% seen once. The source of the blood RNA was unsorted whole blood, and germline DNA was extracted as well. The material sequenced was peripheral blood. The receptors here all came from a middle-aged man with primary liver carcinoma and hepatitis B virus infection.

This rearrangement joins TRBV5-1 to TRBJ2-7; 7 bases match TRBD1. The CDR3 contains 14 residues. V lost 0 bases, J lost 5 bases, and 5 bases stayed unmatched. CDR1 and CDR2 (germline): SGHRS, YFSETQ. The DNA for the CDR3 is TGCGCCAGCAGCTTGGAAGAGGGGGCGGACGAGCAGTACTTC. Translating it yields CASSLEEGADEQYF.

This clonotype occurred a few times. The gene calls are TRBV6-6 and TRBJ2-4; 9 bases map to TRBD1. Looked up from germline, CDR1 is MNHNY and CDR2 is SVGAGI (reference sequence). The CDR3 totals 14 residues. V lost 7 bases, J lost 6 bases, and 7 bases stayed unmatched. The CDR3 DNA reads TGTGCCAGCAACGGACAGGGGCGAGGAAACATTCAGTACTTC. Protein product: CASNGQGRGNIQYF.

V and J are TRBV6-5 and TRBJ1-2; D uncertain. V was trimmed by 1 base and J by 4 bases, leaving 31 bases between them. CDR1 and CDR2 (germline): MNHEY, SVGAGI. This CDR3 contains 21 residues. The CDR3 nucleotides are TGTGCCAGCAGTTACTTTTCAGTTAGCTACGCGGCCCCCGTAATAGGCTATGGCTACACCTTC. Protein sequence: CASSYFSVSYAAPVIGYGYTF.

This clonotype showed up just once. This rearrangement joins TRBV10-3 to TRBJ2-2; 10 bases agree with TRBD2. The germline CDR1 and CDR2 sequences are ENHRY and SYGVKD. Trimming cost V 0 bases and J 5 bases; bases outside gene matches: 6. The CDR3 has 17 residues. The CDR3 is CAISESFLAGETGELFF. The DNA for the CDR3 is TGTGCCATCAGTGAGTCGTTCCTAGCGGGGGAGACCGGGGAGCTGTTTTTT.

With regard to this clonotype: One junction end does not reproduce the germline sequence, and a read error may be involved. This chain links TRBV29-1 with TRBJ1-2; no clear D gene. The CDR3 contains 12 residues. Germline V gives CDR1 SQVTM, CDR2 ANQGSEA. The CDR3 DNA reads TGCGGCGTTGAACGCGAGGGCTATGGCTACACCTTC. This codes for CGVEREGYGYTF.

V usage is TRBV5-4 and J usage is TRBJ2-4; either TRBD1 or TRBD2 may fit D (5 bases each). The CDR3 contains 16 residues. The V and J ends lost 5 bases and 1 base respectively, with 16 bases between them. Germline lookup yields CDR1 SGHNT and CDR2 YYREEE (reference sequence). The CDR3 is CASRWRWDPAKNIQYF. The DNA for the CDR3 is TGTGCCAGCAGGTGGCGTTGGGACCCGGCCAAAAACATTCAGTACTTC.

The rearrangement links TRBV29-1 to TRBJ2-3, with TRBD1 matching over 7 bases. The CDR3 extends over 15 amino acids. Germline CDR1 is SQVTM and CDR2 is ANQGSEA. Trimming took 1 base from V and 4 from J; bases not matched to a gene: 8. The CDR3 DNA reads as TGCAGCGTTGAAGCTTTGACAGGGCCCCCAGATACGCAGTATTTT. Protein: CSVEALTGPPDTQYF.

This clonotype was seen a few times. This CDR3 is missing its conserved last phenylalanine or tryptophan, likely due to a read error. The V call is TRBV12-3 or TRBV12-4, the J call TRBJ2-5; 8 bases fit TRBD1. This CDR3 is 14 amino acids long. V trimming: 3 bases; J trimming: 2 bases; junction bases outside the gene matches: 2. The CDR3 nucleotides are TGTGCCAGCAGTTTCCGGGACAGGCAAGAGACCCAGTACCTC. This sequence encodes CASSFRDRQETQYL.

In the case of this clonotype: Being one base from a much bigger clone, this may be a read error. The chain employs TRBV4-2 and TRBJ2-1, with D perhaps matching TRBD2 (5 bases). The CDR3 contains 12 residues. The germline V gene encodes CDR1 LGHNA and CDR2 YNFKEQ. CDR3 loop: CATSQVTSGQFF. DNA of the CDR3: TGTGCCACCAGCCAAGTCACGAGCGGGCAGTTCTTC.

Concerning this clonotype: The CDR3 ends on some other residue instead of the conserved phenylalanine or tryptophan, so this is likely a read error. This chain connects TRBV11-2 to TRBJ2-5; D possibly corresponds to TRBD1 (5 bases). CDR3 size: 15 residues. Germline values: CDR1 SGHAT, CDR2 FQNNGV. The germline V and J ends were trimmed by 6 bases and 2 bases, with 16 bases remaining between them. The CDR3 is CASSPLDSNQETQYL. CDR3 coding DNA: TGTGCCAGCAGTCCCCTTGACAGTAATCAAGAGACCCAGTACTTA.

Notes on this clonotype: Compared with germline, one end of the junction differs, possibly owing to a read error. This chain uses TRBV11-2 with TRBJ1-2; D may be TRBD1 (5 bases). CDR3 length equals 16 residues. The V gene's germline CDR1 is SGHAT and CDR2 FQNNGV. The DNA for the CDR3 is TGTGCCAGCAGCTTAGGTCCCCAGGGTCCTATCTATGGCTACGCCTTC. Translated, it gives CASSLGPQGPIYGYAF.

The chain recombines TRBV30 with TRBJ1-1; D gene uncertain. With 4 bases removed from V and 5 bases from J, the gap between germline ends came to 20 bases. The length of the CDR3 is 15 residues. Germline CDR1 reads GTSNPN; CDR2 reads SVGIG (reference sequence). CDR3 nucleotide sequence: TGTGCCTGGAAACGGAGTGCTTCTTCCTTTACTGAAGCTTTCTTT. Residues: CAWKRSASSFTEAFF.

The chain combines TRBV10-3 with TRBJ2-1, with D possibly TRBD2 on 6 matching bases. Trimming removed 9 bases at V and 5 bases at J, with 17 bases between. The germline V gene encodes CDR1 ENHRY and CDR2 SYGVKD. The CDR3 contains 14 residues. CDR3: CAMGGYTTNNEQFF. CDR3 in DNA: TGTGCCATGGGGGGTTACACAACCAACAATGAGCAGTTCTTC.

About this clonotype itself: A single base separates this from a much larger clone, so it may be a read error. The final CDR3 position lacks the conserved phenylalanine or tryptophan, pointing to a likely read error. J is TRBJ2-2 and V is TRBV11-3, with 9 bases aligning to TRBD2. This CDR3 is 14 amino acids long. Germline lookup yields CDR1 SGHNT and CDR2 YENEEA. The trim removed 4 bases at V and 8 bases at J, leaving 5 bases unmatched. CDR3 in DNA: TGTGCCAGCAGCTCTAGCGGGACTTCTGGGGAGCTGTTTATT. Its protein is CASSSSGTSGELFI.

This clonotype was seen repeatedly, ten times or more. This CDR3 reads CASSLTGGGGRNQFF. The CDR3 nucleotides are TGTGCCAGCAGCTTAACCGGGGGTGGTGGGCGGAATCAGTTCTTC. The V gene is TRBV11-2, the J gene TRBJ2-1; possible D gene TRBD2, 6 bases. The germline CDR1 and CDR2 sequences are SGHAT and FQNNGV. The CDR3 length is 15 residues. Trimming pared 2 bases from V and 13 bases from J, leaving 21 bases between.

This chain uses TRBV12-3 or TRBV12-4 with TRBJ1-5, with 9 bases aligning to TRBD1. The CDR3 runs 15 residues. V dropped 3 bases and J dropped 2; count of bases not matched to a gene: 2. The CDR3 sequence is CASSFRQGGNQPQHF. DNA of the CDR3: TGTGCCAGCAGTTTTCGACAGGGGGGCAATCAGCCCCAGCATTTT.

This clonotype was picked up a small number of times. The rearrangement joins TRBV6-2 or TRBV6-3 to TRBJ2-1; D uncertain. CDR1 is MNHEY, CDR2 SVGEGT, per germline. V lost 5 bases and J lost 10, with 9 bases in between. The CDR3 has 11 residues. CDR3 loop: CASSKGREQFF. The CDR3 nucleotides read TGTGCCAGCAGTAAAGGTCGGGAGCAGTTCTTC.

This chain links TRBV10-2 with TRBJ2-1, with 9 bases aligning to TRBD2. V trimming: 6 bases; J trimming: 2 bases; junction bases outside the gene matches: 11. This CDR3 comprises 17 residues. Germline CDR1 and CDR2: WSHSY and SAAADI. CDR3 nucleotide sequence: TGCGCCAGCAGGGACCGTAGCGGGAGCACCGCCTACAATGAGCAGTTCTTC. It codes for CASRDRSGSTAYNEQFF.

A note on this clonotype: It may be a read error: a sequence one base away is much more abundant. J is TRBJ2-4 and V is TRBV11-2; no clear D. Deletions cut 0 bases from V and 8 bases from J, with 14 bases between. In germline, CDR1 is SGHAT, CDR2 FQNNGV. This CDR3 spans 15 amino acids. This CDR3 reads CASSLDIGLGDIQYF. For the CDR3, the DNA is TGTGCCAGCAGCTTAGATATAGGGCTCGGAGACATTCAGTACTTC.

Regarding this clonotype: Because it lacks the conserved phenylalanine or tryptophan at the end, this CDR3 is likely a read error. This chain joins TRBV6-2 or TRBV6-3 and TRBJ2-4; tentatively, D is TRBD1 (5 bases). The CDR3 has 18 amino acids. V was pared by 4 bases and J by 1 base, with 20 bases between. Germline assignment: CDR1 MNHEY and CDR2 SVGEGT. CDR3 amino acids: CASSFGRDSLWAKNIQYL. CDR3 coding DNA: TGTGCCAGCAGTTTCGGACGAGACAGCCTTTGGGCCAAAAACATTCAGTACTTG.